This T cell receptor (beta chain) is drawn from a study of T cell responses to AZD1222 COVID-19 vaccine. Study findings and constraints: Donors were chiefly white British, with a greater number of females, and clonal diversity was perhaps underestimated. Baseline seropositives among AZD1222 recipients totaled only 5 to 7.

CDR1 is SQVTM, CDR2 ANQGSEA, per germline. V lost 3 bases, J lost 4 bases, and 12 bases lay in between. This CDR3 has 14 amino acids. This clone appeared a few times. Its target is not known. The protocol was immunoSEQ multiplex PCR, while the TCRdb copy is restricted to in-frame clones and leaves out a portion. The profile shows some 99,000 clones, more than 75% of them singletons. This receptor was identified in an adult who received the AZD1222 COVID-19 vaccine. This rearrangement joins TRBV29-1 to TRBJ2-2, with D possibly being TRBD2 (6 bases). This specimen was peripheral blood, taken 28 days after the second AZD1222 dose. CDR3 residues: CSVDGGVGTGELFF. The CDR3 region has the DNA TGCAGCGTTGATGGCGGGGTGGGCACCGGGGAGCTGTTTTTT.